A selection of T cell receptor beta chains follows, all from one sample in a study of shared clonotypes between healthy human individuals. Clones were read by immunoSEQ multiplex PCR, and TCRdb kept only the in-frame ones, dropping some. There are about 1.1 million clones in the sample; 75% to 85% occur only once, and about 0.52% lies in the top ten. What was sequenced was memory CD4+ T cells from PBMCs. The source is a man younger than 35 in good health. Some clones in this sample may be carry-over from other donors' samples. Both conserved end residues are part of each CDR3. A D gene is named only where the DNA matches it firmly. Size is stated for part of the rows, as once, few or many counts, or as a class when the clone is expanded.

j_call: TRBJ1-5; v_call: TRBV7-2; clone_size: few; d_call: -; cdr3_nt: TGTGCCAGCAGCGTCTTAGGCCAGCCCCAGCATTTT; cdr3_aa: CASSVLGQPQHF
j_call: TRBJ2-7; v_call: TRBV4-2; clone_size: -; d_call: -; cdr3_nt: TGTGCCAGCAGCCAAGCCCAGGGTGGGAACTACGAGCAGTACTTC; cdr3_aa: CASSQAQGGNYEQYF
j_call: TRBJ1-3; v_call: TRBV28; clone_size: -; d_call: -; cdr3_nt: TGTGCCAGCATTCCCGGACGTGCCGTCTCTGGAAACACCATATATTTT; cdr3_aa: CASIPGRAVSGNTIYF
j_call: TRBJ2-2; v_call: TRBV11-2; clone_size: few; d_call: TRBD2; cdr3_nt: TGTGCCAGCAGCTTAGTACGGGGCGGGAGGGCCTTACGCGGGGAGCTGTTTTTT; cdr3_aa: CASSLVRGGRALRGELFF
j_call: TRBJ2-2; v_call: TRBV5-1; clone_size: -; d_call: TRBD2; cdr3_nt: TGCGCCAGCACCAAATCAGCGGGAGTAGGGAACACCGGGGAGCTGTTTTTT; cdr3_aa: CASTKSAGVGNTGELFF
j_call: TRBJ1-3; v_call: TRBV28; clone_size: -; d_call: -; cdr3_nt: TGTGCCAGCAGTTTAGGCGGTAACACCATATATTTT; cdr3_aa: CASSLGGNTIYF
j_call: TRBJ2-3; v_call: TRBV14; clone_size: -; d_call: -; cdr3_nt: TGTGCCAGCAGCCTGTTGGATACGCAGTATTTT; cdr3_aa: CASSLLDTQYF
j_call: TRBJ1-5; v_call: TRBV10-3; clone_size: -; d_call: TRBD1; cdr3_nt: TGTGCCATCAGTGCAGGGGGAGCGGGCCAGCCCCAGCATTTT; cdr3_aa: CAISAGGAGQPQHF
j_call: TRBJ2-7; v_call: TRBV28; clone_size: -; d_call: TRBD1; cdr3_nt: TGTGCCAGCAGTTTATGGCACAGGGGGCAGAGCGAGCAGTACTTC; cdr3_aa: CASSLWHRGQSEQYF
j_call: TRBJ2-2; v_call: TRBV18; clone_size: -; d_call: -; cdr3_nt: TGTGCCAGCTCAACGGGACTTCGGACCGGGGAGCTGTTTTTT; cdr3_aa: CASSTGLRTGELFF
j_call: TRBJ1-2; v_call: TRBV2; clone_size: -; d_call: TRBD1; cdr3_nt: TGTGCCAGTCAAAGGGGGACAGACTATGGCTACACCTTC; cdr3_aa: CASQRGTDYGYTF
j_call: TRBJ1-1; v_call: TRBV29-1; clone_size: few; d_call: -; cdr3_nt: TGCAGCGGAGGGGACTTCGACACTGAAGCTTTCTTT; cdr3_aa: CSGGDFDTEAFF
j_call: TRBJ2-2; v_call: TRBV7-2; clone_size: -; d_call: -; cdr3_nt: TGTGCCAGCAGCCGGGGACGTCCGAACACCGGGGAGCTGTTTTTT; cdr3_aa: CASSRGRPNTGELFF